Included here is one TCR beta chain sequence, with context. The antigen is not known. A much larger clone differs from this one at a single base, so this may be a read error. TCRdb reprocessed the RT-PCR reads via MiXCR and lists one record per CDR3 protein. The table lists 590,000 or so distinct CDR3 sequences, roughly 15% of them singletons. The junction had 12 bases not matched to a gene; V was cut back by 7 bases and J by 1 base. The CDR3 extends over 17 amino acids. This sample was included in a study of response to subunit inactivated influenza vaccine. Study conclusions and caveats: After each seasonal influenza vaccination, few new T cells are recruited, the authors suggested.

This rearrangement joins TRBV12-3 or TRBV12-4 to TRBJ2-1, with 8 bases matching TRBD2. Material: PBMCs from blood, obtained 14 to 15 days before vaccination. This receptor was taken from a man over 45 who received an inactivated influenza vaccine. CDR3 region: CASTLRSGSCSYNEQFF. CDR3 nucleotide sequence: TGTGCCAGCACCCTTCGGAGCGGGAGTTGTTCCTACAATGAGCAGTTCTTC.